The rows below give T cell receptor beta chains drawn from one sample of a study of blood T cells in healthy people across ages. One entry per CDR3 protein, called by TCRdb with MiXCR from the 5' RACE reads. The repertoire holds roughly 1,000,000 distinct CDR3 sequences, with about 23% as singletons. The same specimen was also included in a second study, on T cells of mothers and their children.

Material for sequencing was blood. The receptor set was obtained from a girl aged 2-9 years in good health. Both conserved end residues are part of each CDR3. The order of the fields is CDR3 length, J gene, V gene, CDR3 protein.

>14|TRBJ2-1|TRBV20-1
CSARVGRDYNEQFF
>14|TRBJ1-2|TRBV10-3
CAISDSGRNRGYTF
>19|TRBJ2-6|TRBV28
CASSLPPGQGAGGANVLTF
>15|TRBJ2-5|TRBV13
CASSLTGEYQETQYF
>12|TRBJ2-7|TRBV20-1
CSAEDQTYEQYF
>13|TRBJ2-5|TRBV7-2
CASTTQGRETQYF
>15|TRBJ1-4|TRBV3-1
CASSQEFSSNEKLFF
>18|TRBJ2-2|TRBV7-3
CASSLKTSGGAKTGELFF
>16|TRBJ2-3|TRBV10-1
CASSGTSGRATDTQYF
>15|TRBJ2-7|TRBV7-2
CASSRTGAPSYEQYF
>13|TRBJ2-2|TRBV12-3/TRBV12-4
CASSLDCTGELFF
>14|TRBJ2-7|TRBV28
CASSSSERTYEQYF
>16|TRBJ2-3|TRBV12-5
CASGPGLAGNTDTQYF
>14|TRBJ2-7|TRBV4-3
CASSQQTGSYEQYF
>16|.|TRBV7-9
CASSLSLAGEPGEQYF
>11|TRBJ1-1|TRBV29-1
CSVKDTGEAFF
>13|TRBJ2-7|TRBV20-1
CSARRWSSYEQYF
>13|TRBJ2-7|TRBV6-5
CASSKPTGYEQYF
>13|TRBJ2-7|TRBV12-3/TRBV12-4
CASSFAGAYEQYF
>13|TRBJ2-3|TRBV6-5
CASSKQGAYTQYF
>15|TRBJ2-3|TRBV10-2
CASAGDGASTDTQYF
>14|TRBJ2-5|TRBV27
CASSSTGAVEAQYF
>13|TRBJ2-2|TRBV7-3
CASSSLDTGELFF
>18|TRBJ2-2|TRBV4-2
CASRLRLAGGPETGELFF
>16|TRBJ2-5|TRBV3-1
CASMALGPLGGETQYF